A selection of T cell receptor beta chains follows, all from one sample in a study of PD-1 blockade in classical Hodgkin lymphoma. Libraries were prepared by immunoSEQ multiplex PCR; TCRdb keeps only in-frame clonotypes and omits some of them. The data hold some 96,000 clones, with roughly 91% observed a single time. The sample here was peripheral blood mononuclear cells (PBMCs), taken before the fourth cycle of nivolumab. The receptors shown here come from a human donor with classical Hodgkin lymphoma. CDR3s include the opening cysteine and the closing phenylalanine or tryptophan. The D gene is left open where the match is weak. Size is omitted from some rows. Given values are once, few, many or a class for expanded clones.

NA,TRBV6-1,TRBJ2-7,NA,CASSVGITGSYEQYF,TGTGCCAGCAGTGTCGGGATAACGGGATCCTACGAGCAGTACTTC
TRBD2,TRBV4-2,TRBJ2-7,NA,CASSQTTRWGDVSGKPTYEQYF,TGTGCCAGCAGCCAAACCACTAGGTGGGGGGACGTTAGCGGGAAGCCCACCTACGAGCAGTACTTC
NA,TRBV4-1,TRBJ2-7,NA,CASSRGVGGGTYEQYF,TGCGCCAGCAGCCGAGGAGTAGGGGGGGGCACCTACGAGCAGTACTTC
TRBD1,TRBV28,TRBJ1-2,NA,CASSLYAGTVRVYGYTF,TGTGCCAGCAGTTTATATGCGGGGACAGTTAGGGTCTATGGCTACACCTTC
TRBD1,TRBV30,TRBJ1-4,NA,CACQRQGGEKLFF,TGTGCCTGCCAACGACAGGGAGGAGAAAAACTGTTTTTT
NA,TRBV7-7,TRBJ2-6,NA,CASSLAAGSGANVLTF,TGTGCTAGCAGCTTAGCGGCGGGCTCCGGGGCCAACGTCCTGACTTTC
NA,TRBV2,TRBJ2-7,NA,CASRNRPTYEQYF,TGTGCCAGCAGGAATAGACCGACCTACGAGCAGTACTTC
TRBD2,TRBV4-1,TRBJ2-7,once,CASSQPTSGNYEQYF,TGCGCCAGCAGCCAACCGACTAGCGGAAACTACGAGCAGTACTTC
NA,TRBV7-9,TRBJ1-1,NA,CASSLIEKNTEAFF,TGTGCCAGCAGCCTCATTGAGAAGAACACTGAAGCTTTCTTT
TRBD1,TRBV19,TRBJ2-2,NA,CASSRGGAGGELFF,TGTGCCAGTAGTAGAGGGGGCGCGGGCGGGGAGCTGTTTTTT
NA,TRBV7-6,TRBJ2-5,NA,CASSLGTRGETQYF,TGTGCCAGCAGCTTAGGGACGCGAGGAGAGACCCAGTACTTC